This TCR beta chain was sequenced in a study of blood T cell repertoires in COVID-19. Turning to the study itself: Spain, Italy and the United States supplied samples that represented acute and convalescent COVID-19. PBMCs, B-cell-depleted T cells, or T cells were the source of the cDNA or gDNA that made up the material.

Germline V lookup: CDR1 KGHSH, CDR2 LQKENI. The CDR3 runs 15 residues. Unmatched junction bases numbered 10, after V lost 6 bases and J lost 7 bases. Per the original data handling: From reference gene primer amplification, estimates of nucleated cell counts were derived. Sequenced by immunoSEQ multiplex PCR; TCRdb stores in-frame clones only, minus some. The DNA was the basis for D and trimming; V, J and clone size are from that table. The sample holds 250,000 to 350,000 clones, approximately 88% seen once. The chain carries TRBV18 and TRBJ2-1; TRBD1 matches 9 bases. The sequencing input was peripheral blood. This receptor was identified in a woman aged 30 to 39 who had recovered from COVID-19. Here the CDR3 DNA reads TGTGCCAGCTCCCCTGACAGGGGGGGCCATAATGAGCAGTTCTTC. It translates to CASSPDRGGHNEQFF.